This T cell receptor (beta chain) was recovered during a study of OX40 agonist ivuxolimab in advanced cancers. About the study: In this cohort, patients received ivuxolimab, an agonistic anti-OX40 (CD134) antibody. General observations from the study: Some nonresponders also had low normalized T-cell clonal expansion. Some of the lowest clonal expansion was seen in partial responders at 0.1-3.0 mg/kg. Undetermined was the antigen specificity of the expanded peripheral T cells.

With respect to this clone: Its target is not known.

TCRdb's table, derived via immunoSEQ multiplex PCR, lists solely in-frame clones and lacks some. The sample lists fewer than 90,000 clones; more than 75% were seen once. The input for sequencing was CD4+ or CD8+ T cells sorted from blood, taken in a trial of the OX40 agonist ivuxolimab. The source of this sequence is an adult with an advanced solid tumor such as melanoma, head and neck, liver or kidney cancer.

The CDR3 here is CASSLALAGSYEQYF. In nucleotides, the CDR3 is TGTGCCAGCAGCTTAGCTCTAGCGGGCTCCTACGAGCAGTACTTC. The chain couples TRBV7-8 to TRBJ2-7, with 8 bases matching TRBD2. The V and J ends lost 0 bases and 0 bases, in that order; junction bases with no gene match: 1. The germline V gene encodes CDR1 SGHVS and CDR2 FQNEAQ. The CDR3 spans 15 residues. Full variable domain (outside the CDR3, taken from reference TRBV7-8 and TRBJ2-7): GAGVSQSPRYKVAKRGQDVALRCDPISGHVSLFWYQQALGQGPEFLTYFQNEAQLDKSGLPSDRFFAERPEGSVSTLKIQRTQQEDSAVYLCASSLALAGSYEQYFGPGTRLTVT.